This T cell receptor beta chain appears in the sequencing data of a study of T cell responses to AZD1222 COVID-19 vaccine. Assay used: immunoSEQ multiplex PCR; TCRdb lists only in-frame clones, some missing. The sample holds roughly 150,000 clones, around 85% seen once. The CDR3 contains 15 residues. J was trimmed by 3 bases and V by 5 bases; bases with no gene match: 9. Germline CDR1 MNHEY, CDR2 SVGAGI. The source material was peripheral blood, sampled 28 days after the second AZD1222 dose. The V call is TRBV6-5, the J call TRBJ2-7; 8 bases align to TRBD1. The TCR originated in an adult who received the AZD1222 COVID-19 vaccine. The CDR3 DNA is TGTGCCAGCAGTACCTCGGGGACAGGAGTCTACGAGCAGTACTTC. Amino acids: CASSTSGTGVYEQYF.